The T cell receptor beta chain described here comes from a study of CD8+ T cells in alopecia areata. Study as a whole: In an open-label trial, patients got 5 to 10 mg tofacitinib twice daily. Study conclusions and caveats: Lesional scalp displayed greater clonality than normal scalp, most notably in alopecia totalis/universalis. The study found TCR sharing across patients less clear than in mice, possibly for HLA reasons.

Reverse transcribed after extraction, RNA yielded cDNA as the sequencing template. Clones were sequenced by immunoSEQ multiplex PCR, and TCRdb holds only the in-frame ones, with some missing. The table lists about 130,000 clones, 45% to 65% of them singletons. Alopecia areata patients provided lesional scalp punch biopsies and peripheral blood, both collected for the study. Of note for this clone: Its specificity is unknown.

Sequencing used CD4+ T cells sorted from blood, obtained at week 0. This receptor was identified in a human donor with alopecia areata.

The CDR3: CASSLAQLGLAKNIQYF. The CDR3 bases are TGCGCCAGCAGCTTGGCCCAGTTAGGATTGGCCAAAAACATTCAGTACTTC. V gene TRBV5-1 combines with J gene TRBJ2-4; D ambiguous. This CDR3 spans 17 amino acids. Trimming pared 0 bases from V and 1 base from J, leaving 14 bases between. Looked up from germline, CDR1 is SGHRS and CDR2 is YFSETQ. The whole variable domain, filled in from reference TRBV5-1 and TRBJ2-4, reads KAGVTQTPRYLIKTRGQQVTLSCSPISGHRSVSWYQQTPGQGLQFLFEYFSETQRNKGNFPGRFSGRQFSNSRSEMNVSTLELGDSALYLCASSLAQLGLAKNIQYFGAGTRLSVL.